The 27 T cell receptor beta chains presented below share a single source sample, sequenced in a study of T cells after yellow fever vaccination. TCRdb independently ran MiXCR on the 5' RACE reads; one entry per CDR3 protein. The sample holds approximately 240,000 distinct CDR3 sequences, approximately 3.5% seen once. The sequencing here drew on PBMCs, taken 15 days after the yellow fever booster vaccination. All receptors derive from a man younger than 35 who received the YFV17D yellow fever vaccine.

In its sample, this clonotype was seen many times. This chain connects TRBV2 to TRBJ2-1; 7 nucleotides agree with TRBD2. Germline CDR1 and CDR2: SNHLY and FYNNEI. This CDR3 has 15 residues. The V segment lost 8 bases and the J segment 10 bases; nucleotides outside the gene matches: 17. The CDR3 region has the DNA TGTGCCAGCCCGCCCGGCGGGACTACTACCTACGAGCAGTTCTTC. This sequence encodes CASPPGGTTTYEQFF. Filled out from reference TRBV2 and TRBJ2-1, the complete variable domain reads EPEVTQTPSHQVTQMGQEVILRCVPISNHLYFYWYRQILGQKVEFLVSFYNNEISEKSEIFDDQFSVERPDGSNFTLKIRSTKLEDSAMYFCASPPGGTTTYEQFFGPGTRLTVL.

In its sample, this clonotype was seen many times. The CDR3 region has the DNA TGCGCCACCGCCGGACAGCCCTCCAGGGAGACCCAGTACTTC. As protein: CATAGQPSRETQYF. The chain recombines TRBV5-1 with TRBJ2-5; maybe TRBD1 (6 bases). Trimming took off 9 bases at V and 5 bases at J, with 20 bases between the two ends. The CDR3 sequence is 14 residues long. Germline V lookup: CDR1 SGHRS, CDR2 YFSETQ.

This clonotype was recorded at least ten times. The chain is built from TRBV29-1 and TRBJ2-2, with 7 positions matching TRBD1. From germline, CDR1 is SQVTM and CDR2 ANQGSEA. The CDR3 consists of 13 residues. V lost 6 bases, J lost 4 bases, and 5 bases stayed unmatched. This CDR3 reads CSVGTVGTGELFF. In nucleotides, the CDR3 is TGCAGCGTCGGGACAGTTGGCACCGGGGAGCTGTTTTTT.

This clonotype showed up many times. The rearrangement uses TRBV5-4 and TRBJ2-3; D might be TRBD2 (6 bases). Germline CDR1 reads SGHNT; CDR2 reads YYREEE (reference sequence). V lost 3 bases and J 1 base, leaving 18 bases between the germline ends. The CDR3 sequence is 17 residues long. In nucleotides, the CDR3 is TGTGCCAGCAGCTACCGTAGCGGAAGCTCGGGCACAGATACGCAGTATTTT. Amino acid sequence: CASSYRSGSSGTDTQYF.

In its sample, this clonotype was seen a few times. The CDR3 reads CASSRGSLESTDTQYF. DNA of the CDR3: TGTGCCAGCAGCCGCGGTTCCCTTGAGAGCACAGATACGCAGTATTTT. This chain joins TRBV5-4 and TRBJ2-3; D not resolved. The CDR3 runs to 16 residues. In germline, CDR1 is SGHNT, CDR2 YYREEE (reference sequence). V shed 4 bases and J shed 0 bases, with 15 bases lying between them.

Many counts were recorded for this clonotype. This rearrangement joins TRBV4-2 to TRBJ2-7, with TRBD1 as a possible D gene (6 bases). CDR3 length equals 15 residues. The V and J ends lost 4 bases and 3 bases respectively, with 16 bases between them. Germline V gene data show CDR1 as LGHNA and CDR2 as YNFKEQ. The CDR3 region is CASSPRSTGGYEQYF. As DNA, the CDR3 is TGTGCCAGCAGCCCTCGTTCGACAGGCGGCTACGAGCAGTACTTC.

This clonotype was picked up many times. This sequence joins TRBV7-2 and TRBJ1-1, with TRBD1 matching over 7 bases. Germline CDR1 reads SGHTA; CDR2 reads FQGNSA. The CDR3 is 13 amino acids. V was clipped by 6 bases and J by 4 bases; unmatched bases: 5. CDR3 residues: CASSIQGSTEAFF. In DNA form, the CDR3 reads TGTGCCAGCAGTATACAGGGGAGCACTGAAGCTTTCTTT.

This clonotype was seen many times. The V and J genes are TRBV27 and TRBJ2-7; 8 bases line up with TRBD2. Germline V lookup: CDR1 MNHEY, CDR2 SMNVEV (reference sequence). Losses at the gene ends were 0 bases for V and 2 bases for J; bases not matched to a gene: 15. CDR3 length: 19 amino acids. CDR3 loop: CASSLSTSLAGHPTYEQYF. The CDR3 DNA is TGTGCCAGCAGTTTATCGACTTCTTTAGCGGGACACCCAACCTACGAGCAGTACTTC.

This clonotype has at least ten counts. The chain uses TRBV5-6 and TRBJ2-1, with 9 bases that match TRBD2. Germline V lookup: CDR1 SGHDT, CDR2 YYEEEE. The CDR3 sequence is 15 residues long. V lost 0 bases, J lost 4 bases, and 2 bases stayed unmatched. The CDR3 DNA follows: TGTGCCAGCAGCTTGGTTCTAGCGGGGTACAATGAGCAGTTCTTC. Amino acids: CASSLVLAGYNEQFF. Variable domain in full (rest from reference TRBV5-6 and TRBJ2-1): DAGVTQSPTHLIKTRGQQVTLRCSPKSGHDTVSWYQQALGQGPQFIFQYYEEEERQRGNFPDRFSGHQFPNYSSELNVNALLLGDSALYLCASSLVLAGYNEQFFGPGTRLTVL.

V usage is TRBV7-2 and J usage is TRBJ2-1; no reliable D call. The V end lost 7 bases, the J end lost 4 bases, and 11 bases lay between the germline ends. Germline CDR1 reads SGHTA; CDR2 reads FQGNSA. The CDR3 is made up of 13 amino acids. The CDR3 DNA follows: TGTGCCAGCAACCCGGACCCTTACAATGAGCAGTTCTTC. Protein product: CASNPDPYNEQFF.

This clonotype was recorded many times. The chain joins TRBV6-2 or TRBV6-3 to TRBJ2-1; 12 bases are a match to TRBD1. Per germline, CDR1 MNHEY and CDR2 SVGEGT. The CDR3 runs to 16 residues. V lost 2 bases, J lost 8 bases, and 7 bases stayed unmatched. The CDR3 DNA is TGTGCCAGCAGTTACGAGGGACAGGGGGCAATACATGAGCAGTTCTTC. This sequence encodes CASSYEGQGAIHEQFF.

This clonotype has just one count. This could be a read error, since a much larger clone is one nucleotide away. V gene TRBV7-9 combines with J gene TRBJ2-3; a weak D match, TRBD2 (6 bases). The CDR3 runs 14 residues. Germline V CDR1 and CDR2: SEHNR, FQNEAQ (reference sequence). The V and J ends lost 5 bases and 6 bases respectively, with 15 bases between them. The CDR3 reads CASSVTCGADTQYF. The DNA of the CDR3 is TGTGCCAGCAGCGTGACTTGCGGGGCCGATACGCAGTATTTT.

This clonotype has a count of ten or more. V usage is TRBV4-1 and J usage is TRBJ2-3, with TRBD2 identical over 10 bases. The germline V gene has CDR1 MGHRA and CDR2 YSYEKL. Unmatched junction bases numbered 8, after V lost 2 bases and J lost 6 bases. This CDR3 is built from 16 residues. CDR3 amino acids: CASSQHSGGRVDTQYF. Written as DNA, the CDR3 is TGCGCCAGCAGCCAACATAGCGGGGGGCGAGTGGATACGCAGTATTTT.

This clonotype came up many times. V and J are TRBV2 and TRBJ1-5; tentatively, D is TRBD1 (6 bases). Trimming left V 8 bases short and J 11 bases short, with 13 bases between. Germline values: CDR1 SNHLY, CDR2 FYNNEI. The CDR3 runs 11 residues. Here the CDR3 reads CASGTTTAQHF. The CDR3 DNA is TGTGCCAGCGGGACAACCACCGCCCAGCATTTT.

The rearrangement uses TRBV6-6 and TRBJ1-2; TRBD1 might be the D (6 bases). V lost 11 bases to trimming and J lost 6 bases, with 16 bases between them. This CDR3 has 12 residues. The germline gives CDR1 MNHNY, CDR2 SVGAGI (reference sequence). This chain's CDR3 is CASWAGGDGYTF. In DNA, the CDR3 is TGTGCCTCATGGGCGGGGGGCGATGGCTACACCTTC.

This clonotype was recorded at least ten times. This rearrangement joins TRBV6-5 to TRBJ2-2; D gene uncertain. Trimming took off 5 bases at V and 9 bases at J, with 10 bases between the two ends. CDR3 length equals 12 residues. The germline gives CDR1 MNHEY, CDR2 SVGAGI. The CDR3 bases are TGTGCCAGCAGTACCGGGCCCCGGGAGCTGTTTTTT. It codes for CASSTGPRELFF.

This clonotype was picked up many times. The chain combines TRBV3-1 with TRBJ2-4; a possible D gene is TRBD2 (7 bases). From germline, CDR1 is LGHDT and CDR2 YNNKEL (reference sequence). This CDR3 has 18 residues. V was clipped by 1 base and J by 0 bases, with 16 bases between them. CDR3: CASSQAVSGGLAKNIQYF. CDR3 nucleotides: TGTGCCAGCAGCCAAGCGGTTTCCGGGGGGCTAGCCAAAAACATTCAGTACTTC.

This clonotype came up many times. The rearrangement links TRBV7-3 to TRBJ2-1, with 7 bases that match TRBD2. The CDR3 totals 16 residues. Unmatched junction bases numbered 5, after V lost 1 base and J lost 2 bases. Per germline, CDR1 SGHTA and CDR2 FQGTGA. The CDR3 DNA reads as TGTGCCAGCAGCTTAAAGCGGGGCACTCCCTACAATGAGCAGTTCTTC. It is translated as CASSLKRGTPYNEQFF. Combining the CDR3 with reference TRBV7-3 and TRBJ2-1 gives the whole variable domain GAGVSQTPSNKVTEKGKYVELRCDPISGHTALYWYRQSLGQGPEFLIYFQGTGAADDSGLPNDRFFAVRPEGSVSTLKIQRTERGDSAVYLCASSLKRGTPYNEQFFGPGTRLTVL.

This clonotype has at least ten counts. The chain joins TRBV4-1 to TRBJ2-7; D gene uncertain. Deletions cut 4 bases from V and 4 bases from J, with 11 bases between. Germline-derived CDR1 and CDR2 are MGHRA and YSYEKL. The CDR3 consists of 13 residues. The CDR3 protein is CASSPRRGYEQYF. The DNA for the CDR3 is TGCGCCAGCAGCCCTAGGCGAGGATACGAGCAGTACTTC.

This clonotype was observed at least ten times. V and J are TRBV7-8 and TRBJ1-6; TRBD1 matches 7 bases. This CDR3 contains 18 residues. V was clipped by 3 bases and J by 0 bases; unmatched bases: 8. Per the germline V gene, CDR1 is SGHVS and CDR2 is FQNEAQ. CDR3 DNA: TGTGCCAGCAGCTTTCCTTCGACAGGGAGCTCCTATAATTCACCCCTCCACTTT. Its translation is CASSFPSTGSSYNSPLHF. Using reference TRBV7-8 and TRBJ1-6 for the parts outside the CDR3, the full variable domain is GAGVSQSPRYKVAKRGQDVALRCDPISGHVSLFWYQQALGQGPEFLTYFQNEAQLDKSGLPSDRFFAERPEGSVSTLKIQRTQQEDSAVYLCASSFPSTGSSYNSPLHFGNGTRLTVT.

This clonotype has ten or more counts. The V call is TRBV20-1, the J call TRBJ1-4; the D gene is possibly TRBD1 (6 bases). Trimming removed 3 bases from V and 1 base from J, with 21 bases in between. CDR1 and CDR2 (germline): DFQATT, SNEGSKA (reference sequence). The CDR3 spans 18 residues. CDR3 DNA sequence: TGCAGTGCTAGCCTTGGCGGGGGGCCGGTAATAACTAATGAAAAACTGTTTTTT. Translation gives CSASLGGGPVITNEKLFF.

This clonotype appeared many times. This chain links TRBV25-1 with TRBJ1-2; D might be TRBD1 (6 bases). V lost 2 bases and J 3 bases, leaving 19 bases between the germline ends. The germline V gene has CDR1 MGHDK and CDR2 SYGVNS. The CDR3 sequence is 17 residues long. This CDR3 is CASSEPDRLGRDYGYTF. The CDR3 nucleotides are TGTGCCAGCAGTGAACCCGACAGGCTCGGTCGGGACTATGGCTACACCTTC.

In this sample, this clonotype turned up many times. This chain uses TRBV20-1 with TRBJ1-6, with D perhaps TRBD1 (6 bases). V was cut by 2 bases and J by 8 bases, with 19 bases left in between. The CDR3 runs to 16 residues. CDR1 DFQATT and CDR2 SNEGSKA come from the germline V gene (reference sequence). In nucleotides, the CDR3 is TGCAGTGCTAGACCAACAGGGTCCAATAGGGATTCACCCCTCCACTTT. This gives the protein CSARPTGSNRDSPLHF.

This clonotype was seen at least ten times. The chain recombines TRBV7-2 with TRBJ1-5, with D uncertain. From germline, CDR1 is SGHTA and CDR2 FQGNSA. CDR3 length: 13 residues. Trimming removed 2 bases at V and 7 bases at J, with 9 bases between. The chain's CDR3 is CASSLQVGQPQHF. The CDR3 DNA reads TGTGCCAGCAGCTTACAAGTCGGGCAGCCCCAGCATTTT.

Many counts were recorded for this clonotype. The chain combines TRBV15 with TRBJ1-4, with D unclear. Trimming pared 1 base from V and 8 bases from J, leaving 8 bases between. The CDR3 has 13 residues. The germline CDR1 and CDR2 sequences are LNHNV and YYDKDF (reference sequence). CDR3 sequence (DNA): TGTGCCACCAGCAGAGCGGGTGAAGAAAAACTGTTTTTT. It codes for CATSRAGEEKLFF.

As to this clonotype: A much larger clone differs from this one at a single base, so this may be a read error. The CDR3 DNA reads as TGTGCCAGCAGCTCCAGATACGAGCAGTACTTC. It yields the protein CASSSRYEQYF. The V call is TRBV13, the J call TRBJ2-7; D call uncertain. There are 11 residues in the CDR3. With 4 bases removed from V and 4 bases from J, the gap between germline ends came to 5 bases. Germline V lookup: CDR1 PRHDT, CDR2 FYEKMQ (reference sequence).

Ten or more counts support this clonotype. The chain is built from TRBV5-1 and TRBJ2-6, with D hard to call. In germline, CDR1 is SGHRS, CDR2 YFSETQ. V lost 0 bases to trimming and J lost 0 bases, with 1 base between them. The CDR3 runs 14 residues. The CDR3 DNA sequence: TGCGCCAGCAGCTTGGACTCTGGGGCCAACGTCCTGACTTTC. Translated: CASSLDSGANVLTF.